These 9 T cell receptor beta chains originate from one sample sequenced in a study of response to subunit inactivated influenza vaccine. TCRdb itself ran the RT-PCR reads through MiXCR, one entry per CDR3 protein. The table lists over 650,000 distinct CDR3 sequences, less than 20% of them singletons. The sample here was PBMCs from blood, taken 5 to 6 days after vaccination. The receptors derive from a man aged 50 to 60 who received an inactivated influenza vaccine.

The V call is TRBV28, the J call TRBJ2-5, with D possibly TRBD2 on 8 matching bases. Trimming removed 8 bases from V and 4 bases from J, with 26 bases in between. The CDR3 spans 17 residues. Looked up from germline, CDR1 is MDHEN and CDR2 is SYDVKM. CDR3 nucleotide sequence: TGTGCCAGCGGACAGGAGTCAAGAGTAGCGGGGACAGAGACCCAGTACTTC. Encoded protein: CASGQESRVAGTETQYF.

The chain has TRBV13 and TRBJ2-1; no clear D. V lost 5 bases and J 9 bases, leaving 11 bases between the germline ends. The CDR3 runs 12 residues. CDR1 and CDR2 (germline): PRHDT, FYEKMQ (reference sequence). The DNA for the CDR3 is TGTGCCAGCAGCCAGGCTGGGGTTGAGCAGTTCTTC. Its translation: CASSQAGVEQFF.

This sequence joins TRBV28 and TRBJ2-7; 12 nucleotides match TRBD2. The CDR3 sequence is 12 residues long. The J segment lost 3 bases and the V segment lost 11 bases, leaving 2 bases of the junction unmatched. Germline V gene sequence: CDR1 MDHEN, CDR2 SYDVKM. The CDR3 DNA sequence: TGTGCCTCGGGACTAGCGGGCTACGAGCAGTACTTC. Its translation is CASGLAGYEQYF.

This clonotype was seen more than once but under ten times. The CDR3 DNA reads TGCGCCAGCAGCCTTACAGGTATGGGTCAGCCCCAGCATTTT. As protein: CASSLTGMGQPQHF. V usage is TRBV5-1 and J usage is TRBJ1-5; D possibly corresponds to TRBD1 (5 bases). The CDR3 runs 14 residues. Trimming removed 4 bases at V and 6 bases at J, with 14 bases between. From germline, CDR1 is SGHRS and CDR2 YFSETQ.

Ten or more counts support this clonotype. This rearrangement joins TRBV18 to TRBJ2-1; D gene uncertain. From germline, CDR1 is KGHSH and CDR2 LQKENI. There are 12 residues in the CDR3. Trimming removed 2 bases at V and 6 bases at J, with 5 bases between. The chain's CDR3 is CASSPYGNEQFF. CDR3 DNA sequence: TGTGCCAGCTCACCATACGGCAATGAGCAGTTCTTC.

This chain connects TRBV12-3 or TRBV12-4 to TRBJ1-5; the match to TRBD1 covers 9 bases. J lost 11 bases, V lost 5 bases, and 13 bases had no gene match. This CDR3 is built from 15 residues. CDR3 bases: TGTGCCAGCAGTCCCCGACAGGGGGGCCCACGAGCCCAGCATTTT. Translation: CASSPRQGGPRAQHF.

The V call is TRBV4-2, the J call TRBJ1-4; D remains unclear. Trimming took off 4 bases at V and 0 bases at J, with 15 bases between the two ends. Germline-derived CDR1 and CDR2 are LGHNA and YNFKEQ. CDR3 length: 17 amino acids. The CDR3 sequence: CASSPRRSGTTNEKLFF. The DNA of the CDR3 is TGTGCCAGCAGCCCCCGGCGGAGCGGCACAACTAATGAAAAACTGTTTTTT.

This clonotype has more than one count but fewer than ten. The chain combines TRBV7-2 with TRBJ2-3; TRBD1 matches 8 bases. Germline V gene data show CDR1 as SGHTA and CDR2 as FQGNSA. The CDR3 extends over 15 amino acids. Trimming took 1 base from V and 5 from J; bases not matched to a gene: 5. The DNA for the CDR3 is TGTGCCAGCAGCTTAGGCAGGGGGCTTTTAGATACGCAGTATTTT. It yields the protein CASSLGRGLLDTQYF.

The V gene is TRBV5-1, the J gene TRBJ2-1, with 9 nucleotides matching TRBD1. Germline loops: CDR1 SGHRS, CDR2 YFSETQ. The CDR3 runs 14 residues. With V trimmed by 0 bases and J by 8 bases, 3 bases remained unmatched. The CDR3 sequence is CASSLVTGGDEQFF. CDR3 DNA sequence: TGCGCCAGCAGCTTGGTGACAGGGGGGGATGAGCAGTTCTTC.